This TCR beta chain is drawn from a study of shared clonotypes between healthy human individuals. Several immunoSEQ 96-well plates shared each subset's DNA, each plate a replicate. Method: immunoSEQ multiplex PCR; TCRdb's copy keeps in-frame clones and lacks some. The sample includes 1,500,000 or so clones, just under 99% of them seen just once. The CDR3 contains 15 residues. From germline, CDR1 is KGHSH and CDR2 LQKENI. V was trimmed by 3 bases and J by 0 bases, leaving 9 bases between them. Sequenced sample: naive CD4+ T cells sorted from blood. Sample subset: CD45RA+ positively selected. The chain has TRBV18 and TRBJ2-1; no clear D. This TCR derives from a man aged 25-40 years in good health. The CDR3 reads CASSPPISSYNEQFF. The CDR3 DNA is TGTGCCAGCTCACCCCCAATTAGCTCCTACAATGAGCAGTTCTTC.